The sequence of this T cell receptor beta chain was determined in a study of blood T cell repertoires in COVID-19. The V and J ends lost 7 bases and 3 bases, in that order; junction bases with no gene match: 16. The CDR3 contains 18 residues. Germline-derived CDR1 and CDR2 are MGHDK and SYGVNS. As originally analysed: Counts of nucleated cells, estimated from reference gene primer amplification, were obtained. Produced via immunoSEQ multiplex PCR; TCRdb's table is partial and in-frame only. That table furnishes V, J and clone size, whereas the DNA furnished D and trimming. The data show hundreds of thousands of clones, 85% to 90% seen once.

The gene calls are TRBV25-1 and TRBJ2-5, with 11 bases lining up with TRBD1. Sample: PBMCs or T cells enriched from blood (not recorded which). This TCR came from a man younger than 45 who had recovered from COVID-19. The CDR3 DNA is TGTGCCAGCACGCGCCCGGGACAGGGGGTATTGGGAGAAGAGACCCAGTACTTC. Its protein is CASTRPGQGVLGEETQYF.